This T cell receptor beta chain appears in the sequencing data of a study of regulatory T cells in long-lasting Graves disease. This clonotype occurred many times. Construction of TCR beta libraries relied on iRepertoire HTBI primers and on Arm-PCR targeting CDR3 regions. Each CDR3 protein gets one entry after TCRdb re-called the multiplex PCR reads with MiXCR. Of some 470,000 distinct CDR3 sequences in the sample, roughly 21% were seen once. Time point meaning: persistent/refractory GD, antithyroid drugs over 5 years with positive TRAb. From PBMCs, RNA was extracted and then used to make the TCR library. Trimming took off 0 bases at V and 3 bases at J, with 8 bases between the two ends. This CDR3 is 14 amino acids long. Germline lookup yields CDR1 MNHNY and CDR2 SVGAGI (reference sequence).

This rearrangement joins TRBV6-6 to TRBJ2-5; no definite D call. The clonotype was recovered from a female donor with Graves disease. The sequencing used peripheral blood mononuclear cells (PBMCs), collected when the disease was refractory, from a patient treated with antithyroid drugs. In nucleotides, the CDR3 is TGTGCCAGCAGTTACTCGCCTATAAAAGAGACCCAGTACTTC. This codes for CASSYSPIKETQYF.